Following are 14 T cell receptor beta chains from one sample sequenced in a study of shared clonotypes between healthy human individuals. Data came from immunoSEQ multiplex PCR; TCRdb stores just in-frame clones and leaves some out. The table lists 1,500,000 or so clones, about 98.5% of them singletons. The sequencing sample was made of naive CD4+ T cells sorted from blood. The subset here: CD45RA+ positively selected. Source of these receptors: a man between 25 and 39 years old in good health.

V usage is TRBV6-1 and J usage is TRBJ2-1; D might be TRBD1 or TRBD2, each matching 5 bases. Per germline, CDR1 MNHNS and CDR2 SASEGT. This CDR3 is built from 11 residues. Trimming pared 6 bases from V and 9 bases from J, leaving 9 bases between. For the CDR3, the DNA is TGTGCCAGCAGACTAGGGGTTGAGCAGTTCTTC. The encoded protein is CASRLGVEQFF.

The gene calls are TRBV6-5 and TRBJ2-3, with 9 bases matching TRBD2. Trimming removed 7 bases from V and 7 bases from J; junction bases left unmatched: 12. CDR1 is MNHEY, CDR2 SVGAGI, per germline. CDR3 length: 15 residues. The CDR3 DNA reads TGTGCCAGCACCTTGACTAGCGGAGTGGGAAATACGCAGTATTTT. It encodes CASTLTSGVGNTQYF.

This clone was found once. The chain carries TRBV11-2 and TRBJ2-2, with 7 bases identical to TRBD2. With V trimmed by 1 base and J by 5 bases, 7 bases remained unmatched. The CDR3 runs to 16 residues. Germline-derived CDR1 and CDR2 are SGHAT and FQNNGV. CDR3 sequence reads: CASSLGRGSVTGELFF. The DNA of the CDR3 is TGTGCCAGCAGCTTAGGACGCGGGAGCGTTACCGGGGAGCTGTTTTTT.

J is TRBJ2-4 and V is TRBV5-6; 8 bases match TRBD2. The CDR3 has 18 residues. V lost 4 bases, J lost 1 base, and 13 bases stayed unmatched. CDR1 SGHDT and CDR2 YYEEEE come from the germline V gene. CDR3 coding DNA: TGTGCCAGCAGCACCCCGGGCCGGGGACTAGTGGCCAAAAACATTCAGTACTTC. Its translation: CASSTPGRGLVAKNIQYF.

V and J are TRBV5-5 and TRBJ2-1; the D gene is possibly TRBD2 (6 bases). Germline CDR1 reads SGHKS; CDR2 reads YYEKEE (reference sequence). V lost 4 bases, J lost 8 bases, and 13 bases lay in between. The CDR3 is 13 amino acids. The CDR3 is CASSRDSPDEQFF. In nucleotides, the CDR3 is TGTGCCAGCAGCCGGGACTCCCCGGATGAGCAGTTCTTC.

The chain uses TRBV5-1 and TRBJ2-7, with a tentative D call TRBD1 (5 bases). The V and J ends lost 0 bases and 3 bases respectively, with 13 bases between them. CDR3 size: 15 residues. In germline, CDR1 is SGHRS, CDR2 YFSETQ. The CDR3 loop is CASSLAAGLRYEQYF. CDR3 in DNA: TGCGCCAGCAGCTTGGCCGCAGGGCTTCGCTACGAGCAGTACTTC.

This rearrangement joins TRBV7-2 to TRBJ1-2; D possibly corresponds to TRBD1 (6 bases). This CDR3 has 13 residues. Trimming left V 4 bases short and J 2 bases short, with 8 bases between. Per germline, CDR1 SGHTA and CDR2 FQGNSA. This chain's CDR3 is CASSWGTNYGYTF. The CDR3 DNA sequence: TGTGCCAGCAGCTGGGGGACAAACTATGGCTACACCTTC.

Points on this clone: Other DNA sequences in the sample encode the same CDR3. The CDR3 coding sequence is TGTGCCAGCTCACCACTTTCAAGTGGCGGGGAGCTGTTTTTT. This sequence encodes CASSPLSSGGELFF. The chain carries TRBV18 and TRBJ2-2; D uncertain. V lost 1 base and J lost 7, with 10 bases in between. This CDR3 spans 14 amino acids. Germline CDR1 is KGHSH and CDR2 is LQKENI.

V usage is TRBV5-4 and J usage is TRBJ1-4; D gene uncertain. The CDR3 consists of 15 residues. Trimming shortened V by 0 bases and J by 4 bases, and 10 bases separated the two germline ends. The germline V gene has CDR1 SGHNT and CDR2 YYREEE (reference sequence). CDR3 coding DNA: TGTGCCAGCAGCTTGGCCGTGGGAATTAATGAAAAACTGTTTTTT. This sequence encodes CASSLAVGINEKLFF.

The chain joins TRBV5-4 to TRBJ2-3; 11 bases agree with TRBD2. With V trimmed by 4 bases and J by 1 base, 8 bases remained unmatched. Germline V CDR1 and CDR2: SGHNT, YYREEE (reference sequence). CDR3 size: 17 residues. This CDR3 is CASSPVAGGMGTDTQYF. CDR3 nucleotide sequence: TGTGCCAGCAGCCCAGTAGCGGGAGGGATGGGCACAGATACGCAGTATTTT.

The chain joins TRBV2 to TRBJ2-5; TRBD2 matches at 9 bases. The length of the CDR3 is 16 residues. CDR1 is SNHLY, CDR2 FYNNEI, per germline. V lost 4 bases, J lost 7 bases, and 13 bases stayed unmatched. The CDR3 reads CASSVGAAGGLVTQYF. The CDR3 nucleotides are TGTGCCAGCAGTGTCGGGGCAGCGGGAGGTTTGGTGACCCAGTACTTC.

The rearrangement uses TRBV9 and TRBJ2-3, with TRBD1 matching 7 bases. J was trimmed by 3 bases and V by 3 bases; bases with no gene match: 10. The CDR3 extends over 16 amino acids. Germline V gene data show CDR1 as SGDLS and CDR2 as YYNGEE. The CDR3 region is CASSETPRGRTDTQYF. In DNA, the CDR3 is TGTGCCAGCAGCGAGACCCCCAGGGGGAGAACAGATACGCAGTATTTT.

This rearrangement joins TRBV7-9 to TRBJ2-1; unclear D gene. The CDR3 extends over 16 amino acids. CDR1 is SEHNR, CDR2 FQNEAQ, per germline (reference sequence). The ends were cut back, 1 base at V and 3 bases at J, with 13 bases in the middle. The CDR3 coding sequence is TGTGCCAGCAGCTTAGAGGCCGCTAACCTCTACAATGAGCAGTTCTTC. Protein product: CASSLEAANLYNEQFF.

The chain couples TRBV4-1 to TRBJ2-7; D is perhaps TRBD1 or TRBD2 (5 bases each). Trimming took 3 bases from V and 0 from J, leaving 18 bases between them. Germline-derived CDR1 and CDR2 are MGHRA and YSYEKL. The CDR3 has 17 amino acids. The CDR3 sequence is CASSHMARDGFSYEQYF. Here the CDR3 DNA reads TGCGCCAGCAGCCATATGGCTCGGGACGGCTTCTCCTACGAGCAGTACTTC.